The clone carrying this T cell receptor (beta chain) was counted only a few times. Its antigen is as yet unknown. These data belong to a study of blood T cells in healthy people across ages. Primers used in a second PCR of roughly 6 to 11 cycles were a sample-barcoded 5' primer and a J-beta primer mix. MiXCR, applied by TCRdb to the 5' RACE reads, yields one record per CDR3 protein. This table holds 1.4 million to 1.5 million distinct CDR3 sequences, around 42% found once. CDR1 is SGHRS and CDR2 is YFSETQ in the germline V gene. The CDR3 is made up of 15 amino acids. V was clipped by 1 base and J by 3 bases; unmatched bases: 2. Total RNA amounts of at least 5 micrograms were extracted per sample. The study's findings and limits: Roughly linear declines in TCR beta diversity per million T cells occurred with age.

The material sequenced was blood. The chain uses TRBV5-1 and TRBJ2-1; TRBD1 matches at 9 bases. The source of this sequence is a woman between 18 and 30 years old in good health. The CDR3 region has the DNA TGCGCCAGCAGCTTGACGGACAGGGGCTACAATGAGCAGTTCTTC. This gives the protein CASSLTDRGYNEQFF.